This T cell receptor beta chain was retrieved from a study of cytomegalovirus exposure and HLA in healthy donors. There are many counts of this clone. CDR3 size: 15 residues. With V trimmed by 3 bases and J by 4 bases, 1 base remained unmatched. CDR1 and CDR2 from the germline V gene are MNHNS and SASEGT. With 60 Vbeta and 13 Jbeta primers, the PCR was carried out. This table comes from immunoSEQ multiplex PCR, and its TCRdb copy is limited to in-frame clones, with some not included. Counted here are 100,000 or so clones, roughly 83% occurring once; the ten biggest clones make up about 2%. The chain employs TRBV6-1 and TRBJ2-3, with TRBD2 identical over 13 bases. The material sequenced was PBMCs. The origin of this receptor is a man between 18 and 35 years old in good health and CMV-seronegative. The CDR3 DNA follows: TGTGCCAGCAGTGAGGGACTAGCGGGACCAGATACGCAGTATTTT. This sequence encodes CASSEGLAGPDTQYF.